Listed below are T cell receptor beta chains from one sample, sequenced in a study of CXCR3-negative and CXCR3-positive naive CD8 T cells. TCRdb re-called the 5' RACE reads and catalogs CDR3 proteins one per entry, DNA excluded. This listing includes roughly 6,000 distinct CDR3 sequences. The sequenced sample consisted of naive CXCR3+ CD8+ T cells from blood. All receptors come from a human donor in good health. Some clones in this sample may be carry-over from other donors' samples. The CDR3 runs from the conserved cysteine through the conserved F or W. Part of the rows lack a size; the others show once, few, many or a class for expanded clones.

J | V | size | CDR3
TRBJ2-3 | TRBV14 | NA | CASSQDSGLSTDTQYF
TRBJ1-1 | TRBV2 | NA | CASNLRGPNTEAFF
TRBJ2-1 | TRBV29-1 | medium-sized | CSVEALAINEQFF
TRBJ1-1 | TRBV29-1 | medium-sized | CSVDTNTEAFF
TRBJ2-7 | TRBV4-1 | NA | CASSQVHRTGEQYF
TRBJ2-5 | TRBV19 | NA | CASSLTAGAGETQYF
TRBJ1-2 | TRBV4-1 | NA | CASSQTGQDGYTF
TRBJ2-7 | TRBV3-1 | medium-sized | CASSPGQGVYEQYF
TRBJ2-1 | TRBV29-1 | medium-sized | CSVEGLAGVPYNEQFF
TRBJ1-1 | TRBV12-3/TRBV12-4 | NA | CASSSYTEAFF
TRBJ2-7 | TRBV27 | medium-sized | CASRVVGLPSYEQYF
TRBJ2-5 | TRBV25-1 | medium-sized | CASSWDSQETQYF
TRBJ2-7 | TRBV14 | NA | CASSQAGYSPSYEQYF
TRBJ2-1 | TRBV7-2 | NA | CASSLGVEQFF
TRBJ2-7 | TRBV29-1 | NA | CSVRGLAGSYEQYF
TRBJ2-5 | TRBV7-2 | medium-sized | CASSLVSGRFGETQYF
TRBJ2-4 | TRBV6-4 | NA | CASRGLQPLAKNIQYF
TRBJ1-2 | TRBV6-1 | NA | CASSEIHPGSNYGYTF
TRBJ1-2 | TRBV28 | medium-sized | CASSSTVLGTANINYGYTF
TRBJ1-1 | TRBV20-1 | NA | CSARVGVNTEAFF
TRBJ2-2 | TRBV2 | NA | CASTSTGELFF
TRBJ2-2 | TRBV7-6 | medium-sized | CASSLGWGNTGELFF
TRBJ1-5 | TRBV6-6 | medium-sized | CASSQTPLGDQPQHF
TRBJ1-2 | TRBV12-3/TRBV12-4 | NA | CASSFSRQGGYGYTF
TRBJ2-7 | TRBV20-1 | medium-sized | CSARVRAGNPYEQYF
TRBJ2-7 | TRBV4-1 | NA | CASSGGLGDSYEQYF